These 29 T cell receptor beta chains were sequenced from one sample in a study of blood T cell repertoires in COVID-19. The assay was immunoSEQ multiplex PCR, and TCRdb's table has in-frame clones only and misses some. The sample records 300,000 to 450,000 clones, approximately 89% being singletons. The sequenced material came from PBMCs or T cells enriched from blood (not recorded which). Receptor source: a man aged 25 to 40 who had recovered from COVID-19.

The gene calls are TRBV2 and TRBJ2-5; no reliable D call. Per germline, CDR1 SNHLY and CDR2 FYNNEI. V lost 0 bases and J lost 1, with 3 bases in between. The CDR3 runs 13 residues. The chain's CDR3 is CASSEARQETQYF. In nucleotides, the CDR3 is TGTGCCAGCAGTGAAGCCCGCCAAGAGACCCAGTACTTC.

This chain joins TRBV6-5 and TRBJ2-2; D is undetermined. V was shortened by 4 bases and J by 2 bases, with 8 bases between the two germline ends. Germline V gene sequence: CDR1 MNHEY, CDR2 SVGAGI. This CDR3 is 14 amino acids long. In nucleotides, the CDR3 is TGTGCCAGCAGTTCTTACAGTAACACCGGGGAGCTGTTTTTT. It specifies CASSSYSNTGELFF.

The CDR3 DNA reads TGTGCCAGTAGGGGGGGAGGGAGCAATCAGCCCCAGCATTTT. It yields the protein CASRGGGSNQPQHF. The chain carries TRBV27 and TRBJ1-5, with D possibly being TRBD1 (6 bases). From germline, CDR1 is MNHEY and CDR2 SMNVEV (reference sequence). The CDR3 is made up of 14 amino acids. V lost 9 bases and J 1 base, leaving 13 bases between the germline ends.

V and J are TRBV19 and TRBJ1-1; D might be TRBD1 (6 bases). CDR1 LNHDA and CDR2 SQIVND come from the germline V gene (reference sequence). The CDR3 consists of 16 residues. Trimming removed 4 bases at V and 0 bases at J, with 15 bases between. As DNA, the CDR3 is TGTGCCAGTAGTACTACAGGGCCGTGGTTGAACACTGAAGCTTTCTTT. It yields the protein CASSTTGPWLNTEAFF. Using reference TRBV19 and TRBJ1-1 for the parts outside the CDR3, the full variable domain is DGGITQSPKYLFRKEGQNVTLSCEQNLNHDAMYWYRQDPGQGLRLIYYSQIVNDFQKGDIAEGYSVSREKKESFPLTVTSAQKNPTAFYLCASSTTGPWLNTEAFFGQGTRLTVV.

Only a few counts were recorded for this clone. This chain connects TRBV4-1 to TRBJ1-5; 11 positions match TRBD1. The CDR3 extends over 16 amino acids. Germline V gives CDR1 MGHRA, CDR2 YSYEKL. V was pared by 4 bases and J by 4 bases, with 6 bases of the junction left unmatched. CDR3 amino acids: CASSRTGGPTNQPQHF. In nucleotides, the CDR3 is TGCGCCAGCAGCCGGACAGGGGGCCCTACGAATCAGCCCCAGCATTTT.

The V call is TRBV12-3 or TRBV12-4, the J call TRBJ2-7; 7 bases are shared with TRBD1. The junction had 4 bases not matched to a gene; V was cut back by 1 base and J by 7 bases. The CDR3 is 13 residues long. The CDR3 region is CASSLGGTVEQYF. CDR3 sequence (DNA): TGTGCCAGCAGTTTAGGAGGGACAGTTGAGCAGTACTTC.

The V gene is TRBV4-3, the J gene TRBJ1-1, with D possibly being TRBD1 (6 bases). CDR3 size: 16 residues. The germline CDR1 and CDR2 sequences are LGHNA and YSLEER. V was clipped by 0 bases and J by 1 base, with 12 bases between them. The CDR3 DNA sequence: TGCGCCAGCAGCCAAGATCTGACAGGCCCGAACACTGAAGCTTTCTTT. It specifies CASSQDLTGPNTEAFF.

The chain couples TRBV7-8 to TRBJ1-4; 7 bases are shared with TRBD1. Per the germline V gene, CDR1 is SGHVS and CDR2 is FQNEAQ. The CDR3 loop spans 14 amino acids. The V and J ends lost 5 bases and 8 bases, in that order; junction bases with no gene match: 8. The CDR3 region is CASSRRQGGEKLFF. The DNA for the CDR3 is TGTGCCAGCAGCCGTAGACAGGGAGGAGAAAAACTGTTTTTT.

This chain uses TRBV3-1 (or the pseudogene TRBV3-2) with TRBJ2-7; tentative D call: TRBD2 (5 bases). V dropped 2 bases and J dropped 4 bases, with 12 bases sitting between them. The CDR3 contains 14 residues. Germline CDR1 LGHDT, CDR2 YNNKEL (reference sequence). CDR3 in DNA: TGTGCCAGCAGCCAATCCGGGGTATCGTACGAGCAGTACTTC. Its translation: CASSQSGVSYEQYF.

V usage is TRBV18 and J usage is TRBJ1-5; D is ambiguous. The germline gives CDR1 KGHSH, CDR2 LQKENI. Trimming left V 7 bases short and J 0 bases short, with 7 bases between. This CDR3 is built from 13 residues. This CDR3 reads CASLQNSNQPQHF. The CDR3 bases are TGTGCCAGCTTACAGAATAGCAATCAGCCCCAGCATTTT.

The V and J genes are TRBV5-8 and TRBJ1-5; D is perhaps TRBD1 (6 bases). V was pared by 2 bases and J by 7 bases, with 16 bases between. CDR1 is SGHTS and CDR2 is YDEGEE in the germline V gene. This CDR3 has 15 residues. The DNA of the CDR3 is TGTGCCAGCAGCTTTGGGGGCAGGGCGGACCAGCCCCAGCATTTT. Its protein product is CASSFGGRADQPQHF.

This sequence joins TRBV19 and TRBJ2-7, with 7 bases that match TRBD2. CDR3 size: 14 residues. CDR1 is LNHDA, CDR2 SQIVND, per germline (reference sequence). V gave up 1 base and J gave up 3 bases; unmatched junction bases: 3. CDR3 DNA sequence: TGTGCCAGTAGTATAGTGGGGGGGGTCTACGAGCAGTACTTC. Protein: CASSIVGGVYEQYF.

For the CDR3, the DNA is TGTGCCAGCAGCTTACAGGGGGCGCGGAAAGATACGCAGTATTTT. Translated: CASSLQGARKDTQYF. V and J are TRBV5-4 and TRBJ2-3; 9 bases line up with TRBD1. The CDR3 covers 15 residues. Germline assignment: CDR1 SGHNT and CDR2 YYREEE (reference sequence). V dropped 2 bases and J dropped 5; count of bases not matched to a gene: 6.

The V and J genes are TRBV6-6 and TRBJ1-3; 7 bases align to TRBD1. The CDR3 is 16 amino acids. The V segment lost 1 base and the J segment 2 bases; nucleotides outside the gene matches: 5. The germline CDR1 and CDR2 sequences are MNHNY and SVGAGI (reference sequence). CDR3 loop: CASSYLQGVAGNTIYF. As DNA, the CDR3 is TGTGCCAGCAGTTACTTGCAGGGGGTGGCTGGAAACACCATATATTTT.

This chain uses TRBV12-3 or TRBV12-4 with TRBJ1-2; the match to TRBD1 covers 10 bases. The CDR3 runs to 13 residues. V trimming: 6 bases; J trimming: 8 bases; junction bases outside the gene matches: 6. The CDR3 loop is CASRTGGPGGYTF. In nucleotides, the CDR3 is TGTGCCAGCAGGACAGGGGGCCCGGGGGGCTACACCTTC.

The rearrangement uses TRBV5-4 and TRBJ2-5; 8 positions match TRBD2. Germline V gene lookup returns CDR1 SGHNT and CDR2 YYREEE (reference sequence). The CDR3 length is 16 residues. The trim removed 4 bases at V and 5 bases at J, leaving 13 bases unmatched. The CDR3 DNA reads as TGTGCCAGCAGCCGGAAATTAGCGGGGACCCAGGAGACCCAGTACTTC. It codes for CASSRKLAGTQETQYF.

This clone turned up a few times. This chain uses TRBV2 with TRBJ1-4; 8 bases agree with TRBD1. The CDR3 is 14 residues long. With 11 bases clipped from V and 8 bases from J, the junction kept 13 bases outside the gene matches. Per germline, CDR1 SNHLY and CDR2 FYNNEI. The CDR3 nucleotides are TGTGCCGGGGGGCCTGGACAGGGCGGCGAAAAACTGTTTTTT. Its protein is CAGGPGQGGEKLFF.

This clone was counted a few times. The rearrangement links TRBV29-1 to TRBJ1-4; possibly TRBD1 for D (6 bases). V gave up 5 bases and J gave up 3 bases, with 10 bases separating them. From germline, CDR1 is SQVTM and CDR2 ANQGSEA. CDR3 size: 13 residues. The CDR3 DNA follows: TGCAGCGTTCAGGACAGAGCTAATGAAAAACTGTTTTTT. It is translated as CSVQDRANEKLFF.

The rearrangement links TRBV7-2 to TRBJ2-2; possible D gene TRBD1, 6 bases. V was pared by 1 base and J by 2 bases, with 8 bases between. The germline gives CDR1 SGHTA, CDR2 FQGNSA. This CDR3 has 15 amino acids. The chain's CDR3 is CASSLDRVNTGELFF. CDR3 DNA sequence: TGTGCCAGCAGCTTAGACAGGGTTAACACCGGGGAGCTGTTTTTT.

The chain combines TRBV7-9 with TRBJ1-3, with D unresolved. Trimming shortened V by 2 bases and J by 4 bases, and 12 bases separated the two germline ends. The CDR3 runs 15 residues. Germline values: CDR1 SEHNR, CDR2 FQNEAQ (reference sequence). CDR3 loop: CASSLPPGVGNTIYF. The DNA for the CDR3 is TGTGCCAGCAGCTTACCTCCCGGGGTGGGAAACACCATATATTTT.

The chain uses TRBV5-1 and TRBJ1-2; D gene ambiguous. V lost 4 bases and J lost 6, with 16 bases in between. The CDR3 length is 14 residues. The germline V gene encodes CDR1 SGHRS and CDR2 YFSETQ. In DNA, the CDR3 is TGCGCCAGCAGCAGAGACTGGTCTCCGGATGGCTACACCTTC. The encoded protein is CASSRDWSPDGYTF.

This clone appeared once. The gene calls are TRBV2 and TRBJ1-2; 9 bases are shared with TRBD1. This CDR3 has 16 amino acids. The junction had 10 bases not matched to a gene; V was cut back by 3 bases and J by 5 bases. The germline gives CDR1 SNHLY, CDR2 FYNNEI. CDR3 nucleotides: TGTGCCAGCAGTGAGGCCGGGACAGGGAGTTGGTATGGCTACACCTTC. Translated, it gives CASSEAGTGSWYGYTF.

This chain joins TRBV6-2 or TRBV6-3 and TRBJ1-2; D not certain. Trimming cost V 2 bases and J 2 bases, with 15 bases left between them. The germline gives CDR1 MNHEY, CDR2 SVGEGT. This CDR3 has 16 residues. The CDR3 region is CASSYPTARTNYGYTF. CDR3 bases: TGTGCCAGCAGTTACCCCACCGCCCGAACAAACTATGGCTACACCTTC.

The gene calls are TRBV6-5 and TRBJ1-5; 7 bases fit TRBD1. Trimming at V came to 6 bases and at J to 4 bases, leaving 6 bases not matched to a gene. This CDR3 has 14 amino acids. Germline CDR1 is MNHEY and CDR2 is SVGAGI. The CDR3 sequence is CASRSGTANQPQHF. Written as DNA, the CDR3 is TGTGCCAGCAGGTCCGGGACAGCTAATCAGCCCCAGCATTTT.

Only one count was recorded for this clone. The chain carries TRBV29-1 and TRBJ1-1, with 9 bases that match TRBD1. The CDR3 is 12 residues long. Unmatched junction bases numbered 11, after V lost 7 bases and J lost 11 bases. From germline, CDR1 is SQVTM and CDR2 ANQGSEA. CDR3 sequence reads: CSGSGTGWDAFF. DNA of the CDR3: TGCAGCGGGTCCGGGACAGGGTGGGATGCTTTCTTT.

This chain uses TRBV10-3 with TRBJ2-7; 11 bases agree with TRBD1. The length of the CDR3 is 16 residues. Trimming cost V 3 bases and J 5 bases; bases outside gene matches: 9. The germline gives CDR1 ENHRY, CDR2 SYGVKD. CDR3: CAISERDRGLADEQYF. In DNA, the CDR3 is TGTGCCATCAGTGAACGGGACAGGGGGTTGGCTGACGAGCAGTACTTC.

The rearrangement joins TRBV6-5 to TRBJ1-5; 9 bases align to TRBD1. With 6 bases clipped from V and 5 bases from J, the junction kept 2 bases outside the gene matches. Germline V gene sequence: CDR1 MNHEY, CDR2 SVGAGI. The CDR3 contains 13 residues. The CDR3 loop is CASRTGGDQPQHF. CDR3 nucleotides: TGTGCCAGCAGGACAGGGGGAGATCAGCCCCAGCATTTT.

The chain has TRBV4-2 and TRBJ2-3; maybe TRBD2 (5 bases). V lost 3 bases and J lost 1, with 14 bases in between. Germline lookup yields CDR1 LGHNA and CDR2 YNFKEQ. The CDR3 totals 16 residues. The CDR3: CASSQGGEYRTDTQYF. DNA for the CDR3: TGTGCCAGCAGCCAGGGTGGGGAGTATCGCACAGATACGCAGTATTTT.

The chain employs TRBV27 and TRBJ2-7; unclear D gene. Germline V gene sequence: CDR1 MNHEY, CDR2 SMNVEV (reference sequence). Trimming took off 4 bases at V and 0 bases at J, with 10 bases between the two ends. The CDR3 length is 14 residues. CDR3 loop: CASSSNRFSYEQYF. Here the CDR3 DNA reads TGTGCCAGCAGTTCGAACAGATTCTCCTACGAGCAGTACTTC.